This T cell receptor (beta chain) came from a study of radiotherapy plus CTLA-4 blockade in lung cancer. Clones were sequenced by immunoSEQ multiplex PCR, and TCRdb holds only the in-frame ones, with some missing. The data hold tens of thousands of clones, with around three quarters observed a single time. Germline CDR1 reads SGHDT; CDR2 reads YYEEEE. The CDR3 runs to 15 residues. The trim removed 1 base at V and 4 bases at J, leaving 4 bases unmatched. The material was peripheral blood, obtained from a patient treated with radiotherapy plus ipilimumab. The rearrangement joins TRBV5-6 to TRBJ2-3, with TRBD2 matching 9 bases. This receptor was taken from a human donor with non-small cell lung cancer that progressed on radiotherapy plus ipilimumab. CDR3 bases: TGTGCCAGCAGCTTGCATGCGGGAGGGCCAGATACGCAGTATTTT. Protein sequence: CASSLHAGGPDTQYF. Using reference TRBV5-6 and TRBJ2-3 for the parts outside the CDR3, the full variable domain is DAGVTQSPTHLIKTRGQQVTLRCSPKSGHDTVSWYQQALGQGPQFIFQYYEEEERQRGNFPDRFSGHQFPNYSSELNVNALLLGDSALYLCASSLHAGGPDTQYFGPGTRLTVL.